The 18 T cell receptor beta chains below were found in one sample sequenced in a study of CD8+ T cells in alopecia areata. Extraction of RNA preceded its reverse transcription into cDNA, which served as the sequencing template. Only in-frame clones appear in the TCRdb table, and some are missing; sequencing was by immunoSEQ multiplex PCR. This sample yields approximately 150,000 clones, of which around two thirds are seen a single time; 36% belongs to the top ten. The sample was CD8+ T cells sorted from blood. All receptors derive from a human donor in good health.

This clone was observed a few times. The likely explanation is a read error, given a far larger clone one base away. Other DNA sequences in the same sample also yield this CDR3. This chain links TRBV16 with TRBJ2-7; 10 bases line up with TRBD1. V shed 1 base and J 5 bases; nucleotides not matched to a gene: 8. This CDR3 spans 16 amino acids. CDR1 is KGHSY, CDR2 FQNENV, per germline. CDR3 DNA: TGTGCCAGCAGCCAATGGGGACAGGGGTCGGGAGACGAGCAGTACTTC. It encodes CASSQWGQGSGDEQYF.

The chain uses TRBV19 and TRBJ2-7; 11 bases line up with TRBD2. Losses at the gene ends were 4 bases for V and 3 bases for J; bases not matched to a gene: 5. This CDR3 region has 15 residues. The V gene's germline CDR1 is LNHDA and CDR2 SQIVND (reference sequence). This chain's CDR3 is CASSTGTSGRYEQYF. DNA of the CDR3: TGTGCCAGTAGTACCGGGACTAGCGGACGCTACGAGCAGTACTTC.

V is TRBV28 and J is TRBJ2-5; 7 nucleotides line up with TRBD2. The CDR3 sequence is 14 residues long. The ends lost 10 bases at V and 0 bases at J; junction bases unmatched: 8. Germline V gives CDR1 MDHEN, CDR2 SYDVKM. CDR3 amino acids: CATTEGGNQETQYF. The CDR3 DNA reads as TGTGCCACCACGGAGGGAGGGAACCAAGAGACCCAGTACTTC.

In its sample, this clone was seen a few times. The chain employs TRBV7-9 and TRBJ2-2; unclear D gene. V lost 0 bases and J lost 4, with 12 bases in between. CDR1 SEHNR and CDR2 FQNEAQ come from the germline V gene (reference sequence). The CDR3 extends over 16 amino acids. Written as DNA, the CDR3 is TGTGCCAGCAGCTTAGCTAACCTCCCGGGCACCGGGGAGCTGTTTTTT. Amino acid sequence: CASSLANLPGTGELFF.

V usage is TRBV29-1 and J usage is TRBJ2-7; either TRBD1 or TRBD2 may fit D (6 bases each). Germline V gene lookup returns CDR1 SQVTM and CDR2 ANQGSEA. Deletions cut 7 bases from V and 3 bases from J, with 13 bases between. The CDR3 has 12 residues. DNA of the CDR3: TGCAGCGGGGGGGACACCCGCTACGAGCAGTACTTC. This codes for CSGGDTRYEQYF.

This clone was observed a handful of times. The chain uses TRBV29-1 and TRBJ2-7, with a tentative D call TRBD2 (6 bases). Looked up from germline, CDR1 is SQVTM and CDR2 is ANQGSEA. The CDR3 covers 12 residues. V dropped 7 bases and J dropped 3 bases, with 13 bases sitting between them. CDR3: CSGRTGDYEQYF. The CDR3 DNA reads TGCAGCGGCAGGACGGGAGACTACGAGCAGTACTTC.

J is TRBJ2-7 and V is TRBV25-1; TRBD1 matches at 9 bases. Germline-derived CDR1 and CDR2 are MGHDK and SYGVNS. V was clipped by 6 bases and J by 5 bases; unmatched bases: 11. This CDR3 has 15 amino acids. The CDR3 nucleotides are TGTGCCAGCAGGGCTCCTCGGACAGGGGAGAACGAGCAGTACTTC. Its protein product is CASRAPRTGENEQYF.

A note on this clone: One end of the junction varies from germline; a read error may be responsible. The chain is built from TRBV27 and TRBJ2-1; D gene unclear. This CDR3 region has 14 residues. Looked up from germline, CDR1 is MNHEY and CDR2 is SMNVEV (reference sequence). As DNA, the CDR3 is TGTGCCAGCAGTTCTGGGTGGTCCTACAATGGGCAGTTCTTC. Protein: CASSSGWSYNGQFF.

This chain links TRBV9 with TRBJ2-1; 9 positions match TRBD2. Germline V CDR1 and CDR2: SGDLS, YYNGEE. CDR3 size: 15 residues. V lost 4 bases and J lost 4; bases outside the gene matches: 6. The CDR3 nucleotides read TGTGCCAGCAGCCACACTAGCGGGCTTTACAATGAGCAGTTCTTC. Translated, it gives CASSHTSGLYNEQFF.

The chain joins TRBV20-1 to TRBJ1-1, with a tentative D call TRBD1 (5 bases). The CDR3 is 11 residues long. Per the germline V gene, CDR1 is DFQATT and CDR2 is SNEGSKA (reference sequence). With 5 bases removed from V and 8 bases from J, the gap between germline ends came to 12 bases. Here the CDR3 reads CSAFPGPEAFF. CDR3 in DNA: TGCAGTGCTTTTCCGGGACCCGAAGCTTTCTTT.

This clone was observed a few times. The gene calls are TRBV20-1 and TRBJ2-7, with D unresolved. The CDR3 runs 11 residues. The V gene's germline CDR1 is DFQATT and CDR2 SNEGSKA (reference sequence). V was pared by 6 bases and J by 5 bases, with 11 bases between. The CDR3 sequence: CSAPRVDEQYF. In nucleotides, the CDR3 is TGCAGTGCCCCCCGCGTAGACGAGCAGTACTTC.

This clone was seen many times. The CDR3 region has the DNA TGTGCCAGCAGCGTAGACTGGGGTTCTGGGGCCAACGTCCTGACTTTC. This translates into CASSVDWGSGANVLTF. The chain uses TRBV9 and TRBJ2-6; D remains unclear. Germline V lookup: CDR1 SGDLS, CDR2 YYNGEE. CDR3 length: 16 residues. The germline V and J ends were trimmed by 0 bases and 1 base, with 8 bases remaining between them. The entire variable domain, with the rest obtained from reference TRBV9 and TRBJ2-6, is as follows: DSGVTQTPKHLITATGQRVTLRCSPRSGDLSVYWYQQSLDQGLQFLIQYYNGEERAKGNILERFSAQQFPDLHSELNLSSLELGDSALYFCASSVDWGSGANVLTFGAGSRLTVL.

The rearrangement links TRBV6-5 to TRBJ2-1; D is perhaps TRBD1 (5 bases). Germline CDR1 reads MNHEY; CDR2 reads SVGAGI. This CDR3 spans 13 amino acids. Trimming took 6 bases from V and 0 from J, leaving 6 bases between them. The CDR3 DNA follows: TGTGCCAGCAGCGACAGCTCCTACAATGAGCAGTTCTTC. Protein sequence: CASSDSSYNEQFF.

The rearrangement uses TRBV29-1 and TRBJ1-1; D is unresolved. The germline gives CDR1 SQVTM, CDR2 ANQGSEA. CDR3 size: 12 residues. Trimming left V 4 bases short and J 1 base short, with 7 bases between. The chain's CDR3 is CSVGAGNTEAFF. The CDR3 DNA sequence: TGCAGCGTTGGGGCAGGGAACACTGAAGCTTTCTTT.

The CDR3 spells CASRDRGNTEAFF. The CDR3 DNA is TGTGCCAGCAGAGACAGGGGTAACACTGAAGCTTTCTTT. V usage is TRBV5-6 and J usage is TRBJ1-1; 8 nucleotides agree with TRBD1. CDR1 is SGHDT, CDR2 YYEEEE, per germline. With V trimmed by 5 bases and J by 2 bases, 2 bases remained unmatched. The CDR3 is made up of 13 amino acids.

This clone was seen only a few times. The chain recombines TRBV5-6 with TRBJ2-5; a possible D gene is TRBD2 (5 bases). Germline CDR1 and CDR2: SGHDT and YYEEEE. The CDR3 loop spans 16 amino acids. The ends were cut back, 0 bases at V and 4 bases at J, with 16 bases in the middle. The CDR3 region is CASSLVEAIPGETQYF. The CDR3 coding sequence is TGTGCCAGCAGCTTGGTGGAGGCTATACCTGGAGAGACCCAGTACTTC.

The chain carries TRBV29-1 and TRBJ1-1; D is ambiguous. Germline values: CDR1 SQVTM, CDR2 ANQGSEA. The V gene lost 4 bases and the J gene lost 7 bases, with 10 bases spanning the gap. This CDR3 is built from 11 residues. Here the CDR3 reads CSVVVLGEAFF. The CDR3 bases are TGCAGCGTTGTTGTCCTGGGTGAAGCTTTCTTT.

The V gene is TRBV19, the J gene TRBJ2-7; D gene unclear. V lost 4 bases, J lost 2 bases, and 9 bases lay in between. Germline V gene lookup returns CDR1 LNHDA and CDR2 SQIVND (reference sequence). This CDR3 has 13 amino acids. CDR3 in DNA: TGTGCCAGTAGTACCTCCCGTGCCTACGAGCAGTACTTC. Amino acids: CASSTSRAYEQYF.